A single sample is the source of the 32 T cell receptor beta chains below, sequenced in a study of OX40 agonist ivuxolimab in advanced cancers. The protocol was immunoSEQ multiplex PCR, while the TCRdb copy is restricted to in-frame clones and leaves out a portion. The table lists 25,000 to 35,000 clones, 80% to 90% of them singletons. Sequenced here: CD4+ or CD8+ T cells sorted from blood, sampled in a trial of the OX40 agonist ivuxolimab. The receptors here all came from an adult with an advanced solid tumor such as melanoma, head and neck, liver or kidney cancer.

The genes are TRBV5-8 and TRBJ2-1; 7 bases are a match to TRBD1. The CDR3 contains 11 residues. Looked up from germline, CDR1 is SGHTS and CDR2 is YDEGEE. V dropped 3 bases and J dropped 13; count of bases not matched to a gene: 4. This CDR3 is CASSSRDRQFF. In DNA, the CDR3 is TGTGCCAGCAGCTCCCGGGACAGACAGTTCTTC.

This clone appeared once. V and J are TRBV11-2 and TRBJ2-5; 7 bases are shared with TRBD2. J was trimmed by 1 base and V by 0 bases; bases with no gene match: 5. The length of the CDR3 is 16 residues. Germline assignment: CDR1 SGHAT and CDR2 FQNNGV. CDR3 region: CASSLDGRGLQETQYF. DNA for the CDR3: TGTGCCAGCAGCTTAGATGGGAGGGGCCTCCAAGAGACCCAGTACTTC.

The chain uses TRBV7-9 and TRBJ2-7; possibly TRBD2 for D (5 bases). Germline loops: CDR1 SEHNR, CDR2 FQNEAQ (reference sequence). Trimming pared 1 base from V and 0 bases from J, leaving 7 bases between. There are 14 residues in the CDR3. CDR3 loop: CASSLGGLSYEQYF. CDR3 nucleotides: TGTGCCAGCAGCTTAGGCGGGCTCTCCTACGAGCAGTACTTC.

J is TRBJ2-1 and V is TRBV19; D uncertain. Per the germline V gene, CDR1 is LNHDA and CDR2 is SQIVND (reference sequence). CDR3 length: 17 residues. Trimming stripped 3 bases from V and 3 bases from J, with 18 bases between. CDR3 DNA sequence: TGTGCCAGTAGTATCCCTCATGTACTCGACAACTACAATGAGCAGTTCTTC. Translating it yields CASSIPHVLDNYNEQFF. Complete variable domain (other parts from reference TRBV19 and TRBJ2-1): DGGITQSPKYLFRKEGQNVTLSCEQNLNHDAMYWYRQDPGQGLRLIYYSQIVNDFQKGDIAEGYSVSREKKESFPLTVTSAQKNPTAFYLCASSIPHVLDNYNEQFFGPGTRLTVL.

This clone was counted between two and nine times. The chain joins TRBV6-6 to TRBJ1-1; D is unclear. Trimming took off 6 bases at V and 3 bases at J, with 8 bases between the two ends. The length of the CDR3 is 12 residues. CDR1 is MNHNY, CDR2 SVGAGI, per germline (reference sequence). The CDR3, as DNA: TGTGCCAGCAGCCGTCAGGACACTGAAGCTTTCTTT. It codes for CASSRQDTEAFF.

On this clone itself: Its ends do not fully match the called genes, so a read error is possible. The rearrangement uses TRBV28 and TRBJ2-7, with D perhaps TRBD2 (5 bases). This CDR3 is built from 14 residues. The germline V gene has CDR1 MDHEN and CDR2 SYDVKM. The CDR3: CASSLGLTKSPKNF. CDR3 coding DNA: TGTGCCAGCAGCCTAGGACTGACAAAGTCCCCTAAGAACTTC.

The CDR3 loop is CASSLGLAGTQETQYF. The CDR3 nucleotides are TGTGCCAGCAGCTTAGGACTAGCGGGAACTCAAGAGACCCAGTACTTC. V usage is TRBV11-2 and J usage is TRBJ2-5; 11 positions agree with TRBD2. From germline, CDR1 is SGHAT and CDR2 FQNNGV. The trim removed 1 base at V and 2 bases at J, leaving 3 bases unmatched. The CDR3 extends over 16 amino acids.

This CDR3 reads CASSLGTALYSYNSPLHF. CDR3 nucleotides: TGTGCCAGCAGCTTAGGGACAGCCCTCTACTCCTATAATTCACCCCTCCACTTT. This sequence joins TRBV7-2 and TRBJ1-6; a weak D match, TRBD1 (6 bases). V was shortened by 1 base and J by 0 bases, with 13 bases between the two germline ends. Germline loops: CDR1 SGHTA, CDR2 FQGNSA. This CDR3 is 18 amino acids long.

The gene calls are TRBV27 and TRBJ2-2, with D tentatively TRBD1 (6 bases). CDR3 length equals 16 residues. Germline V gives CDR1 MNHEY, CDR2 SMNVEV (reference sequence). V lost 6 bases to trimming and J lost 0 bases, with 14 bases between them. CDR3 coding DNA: TGTGCCAGCAGCACGACAGGTCCGCCGAACACCGGGGAGCTGTTTTTT. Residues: CASSTTGPPNTGELFF.

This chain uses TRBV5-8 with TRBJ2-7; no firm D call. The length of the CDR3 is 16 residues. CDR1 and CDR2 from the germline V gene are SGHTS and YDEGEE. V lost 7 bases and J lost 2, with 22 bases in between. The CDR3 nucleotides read TGTGCCAGCGGTCTCAGCATTTACAAAACGGCCTACGAGCAGTACTTC. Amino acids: CASGLSIYKTAYEQYF.

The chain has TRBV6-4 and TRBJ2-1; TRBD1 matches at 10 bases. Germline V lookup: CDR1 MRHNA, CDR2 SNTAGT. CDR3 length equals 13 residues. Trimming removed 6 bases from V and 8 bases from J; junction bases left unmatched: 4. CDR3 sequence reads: CASRDRGSDEQFF. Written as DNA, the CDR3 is TGTGCCAGCAGGGACAGGGGGAGCGATGAGCAGTTCTTC.

CDR3 loop: CASIAGREVGYTF. The CDR3 region has the DNA TGTGCCAGCATCGCGGGGAGGGAGGTTGGCTACACCTTC. J is TRBJ1-2 and V is TRBV28, with unresolved D. The CDR3 is 13 amino acids. V dropped 7 bases and J dropped 7 bases, with 16 bases sitting between them. CDR1 is MDHEN, CDR2 SYDVKM, per germline.

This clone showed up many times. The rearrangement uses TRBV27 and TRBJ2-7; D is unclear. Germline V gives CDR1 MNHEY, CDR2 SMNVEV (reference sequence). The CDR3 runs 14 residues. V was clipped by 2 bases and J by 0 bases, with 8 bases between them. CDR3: CASSLLLSSYEQYF. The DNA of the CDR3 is TGTGCCAGCAGTTTACTTCTCAGCTCCTACGAGCAGTACTTC.

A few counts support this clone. The CDR3 nucleotides read TGTGCCAGCACCGGGCCGGGACAGGGGTTCTACGAGCAGTACTTC. Amino acid sequence: CASTGPGQGFYEQYF. The rearrangement uses TRBV7-9 and TRBJ2-7, with 10 bases matching TRBD1. Germline V lookup: CDR1 SEHNR, CDR2 FQNEAQ (reference sequence). V lost 7 bases to trimming and J lost 3 bases; unmatched junction nucleotides: 9. The CDR3 contains 15 residues.

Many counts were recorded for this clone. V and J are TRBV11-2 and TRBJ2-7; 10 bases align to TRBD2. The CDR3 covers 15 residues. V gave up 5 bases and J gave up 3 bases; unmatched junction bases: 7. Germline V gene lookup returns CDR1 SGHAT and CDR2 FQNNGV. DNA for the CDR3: TGTGCCAGCAGCCCGTTCGTAGCGGGAGGCTACGAGCAGTACTTC. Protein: CASSPFVAGGYEQYF.

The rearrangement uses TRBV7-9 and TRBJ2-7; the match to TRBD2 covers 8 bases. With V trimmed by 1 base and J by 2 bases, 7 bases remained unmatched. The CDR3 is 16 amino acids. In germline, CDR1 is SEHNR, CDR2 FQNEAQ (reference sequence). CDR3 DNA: TGTGCCAGCAGCTTAGTTCCTAGCGGGCCTCCCTACGAGCAGTACTTC. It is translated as CASSLVPSGPPYEQYF.

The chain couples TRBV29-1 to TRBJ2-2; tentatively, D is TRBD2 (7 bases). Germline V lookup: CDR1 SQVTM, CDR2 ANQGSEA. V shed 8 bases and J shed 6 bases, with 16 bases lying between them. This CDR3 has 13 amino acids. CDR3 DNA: TGCAGCCGCGTCGGGGGGCGGGCCGGGGAGCTGTTTTTT. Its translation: CSRVGGRAGELFF.

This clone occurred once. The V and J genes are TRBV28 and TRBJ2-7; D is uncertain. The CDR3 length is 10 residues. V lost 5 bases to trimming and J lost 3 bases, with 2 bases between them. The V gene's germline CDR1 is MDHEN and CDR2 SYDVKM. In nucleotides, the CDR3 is TGTGCCAGCAGTCACTACGAGCAGTACTTC. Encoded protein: CASSHYEQYF.

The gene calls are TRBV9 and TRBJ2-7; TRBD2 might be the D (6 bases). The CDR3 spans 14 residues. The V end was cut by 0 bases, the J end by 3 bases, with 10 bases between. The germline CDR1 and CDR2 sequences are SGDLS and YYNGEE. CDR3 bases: TGTGCCAGCAGCGTAGCGGGAGAAAACTACGAGCAGTACTTC. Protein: CASSVAGENYEQYF.

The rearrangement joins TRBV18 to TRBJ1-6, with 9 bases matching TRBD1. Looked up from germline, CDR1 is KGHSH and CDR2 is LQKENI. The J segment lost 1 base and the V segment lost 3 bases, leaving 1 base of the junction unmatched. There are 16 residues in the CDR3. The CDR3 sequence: CASSPTGGSYNSPLHF. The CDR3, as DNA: TGTGCCAGCTCACCGACAGGGGGGTCCTATAATTCACCCCTCCACTTT.

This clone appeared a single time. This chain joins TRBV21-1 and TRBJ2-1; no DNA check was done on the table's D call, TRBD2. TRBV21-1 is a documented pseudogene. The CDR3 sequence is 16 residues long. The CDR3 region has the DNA TGTGCCAGCAGGTGCGGGACAGCTAGCGGGAGCGGTGAGCAGTTCTTC. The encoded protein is CASRCGTASGSGEQFF.

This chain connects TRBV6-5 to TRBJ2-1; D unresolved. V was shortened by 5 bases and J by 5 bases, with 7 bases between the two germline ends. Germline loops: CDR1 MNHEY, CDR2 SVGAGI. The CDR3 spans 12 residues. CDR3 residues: CASSRPDNEQFF. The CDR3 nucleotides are TGTGCCAGCAGTCGGCCGGACAATGAGCAGTTCTTC.

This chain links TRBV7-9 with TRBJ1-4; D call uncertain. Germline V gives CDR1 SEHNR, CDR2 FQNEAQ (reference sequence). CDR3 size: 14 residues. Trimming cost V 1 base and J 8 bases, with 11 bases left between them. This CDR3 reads CASSLVLEVEKLFF. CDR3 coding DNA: TGTGCCAGCAGCTTAGTTCTGGAAGTGGAAAAACTGTTTTTT.

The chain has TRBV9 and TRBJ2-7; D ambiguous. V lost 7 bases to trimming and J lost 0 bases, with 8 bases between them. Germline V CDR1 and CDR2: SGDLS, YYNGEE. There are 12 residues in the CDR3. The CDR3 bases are TGTGCCAGCGGACGGGTCTCCTACGAGCAGTACTTC. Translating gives CASGRVSYEQYF.

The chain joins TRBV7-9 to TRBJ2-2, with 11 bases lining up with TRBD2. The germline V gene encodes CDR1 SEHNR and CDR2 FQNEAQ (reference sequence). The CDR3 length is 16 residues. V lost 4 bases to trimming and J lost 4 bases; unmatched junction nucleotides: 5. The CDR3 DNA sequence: TGTGCCAGCAGCTATACTAGCGGGAGTTCCACCGGGGAGCTGTTTTTT. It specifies CASSYTSGSSTGELFF.

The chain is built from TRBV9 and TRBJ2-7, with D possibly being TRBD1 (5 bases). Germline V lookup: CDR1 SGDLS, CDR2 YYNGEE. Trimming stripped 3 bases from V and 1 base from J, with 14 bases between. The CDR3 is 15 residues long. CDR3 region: CASSANRDSSYEQYF. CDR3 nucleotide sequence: TGTGCCAGCAGCGCAAATAGAGACAGTTCCTACGAGCAGTACTTC.

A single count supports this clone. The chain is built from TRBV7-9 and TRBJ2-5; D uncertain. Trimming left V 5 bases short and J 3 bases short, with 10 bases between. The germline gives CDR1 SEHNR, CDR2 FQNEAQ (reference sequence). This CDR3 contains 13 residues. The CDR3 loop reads CASSPVGKETQYF. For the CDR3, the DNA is TGTGCCAGCAGCCCCGTGGGGAAAGAGACCCAGTACTTC.

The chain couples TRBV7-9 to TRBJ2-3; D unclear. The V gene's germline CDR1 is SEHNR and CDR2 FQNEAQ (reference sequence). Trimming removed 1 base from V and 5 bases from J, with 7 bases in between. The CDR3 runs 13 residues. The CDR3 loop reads CASSLGMGDTQYF. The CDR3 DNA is TGTGCCAGCAGCTTAGGTATGGGAGATACGCAGTATTTT.

The CDR3 reads CSVEEAGTANEKLFF. The CDR3 coding sequence is TGCAGCGTTGAAGAGGCGGGGACAGCTAATGAAAAACTGTTTTTT. The V and J genes are TRBV29-1 and TRBJ1-4; 7 bases are a match to TRBD1. The V segment lost 0 bases and the J segment 3 bases; nucleotides outside the gene matches: 4. The CDR3 extends over 15 amino acids. Germline lookup yields CDR1 SQVTM and CDR2 ANQGSEA.

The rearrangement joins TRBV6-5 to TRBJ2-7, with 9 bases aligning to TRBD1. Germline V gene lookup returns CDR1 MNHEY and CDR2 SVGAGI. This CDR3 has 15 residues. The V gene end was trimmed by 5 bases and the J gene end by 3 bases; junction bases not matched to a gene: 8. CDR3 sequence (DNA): TGTGCCAGCAGTCGAGACAGGGACAGGGACTACGAGCAGTACTTC. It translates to CASSRDRDRDYEQYF.

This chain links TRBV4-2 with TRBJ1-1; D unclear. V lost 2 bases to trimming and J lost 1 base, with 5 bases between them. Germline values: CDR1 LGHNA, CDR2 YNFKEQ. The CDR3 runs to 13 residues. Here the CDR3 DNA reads TGTGCCAGCAGCCAATTGGGGAACACTGAAGCTTTCTTT. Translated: CASSQLGNTEAFF.

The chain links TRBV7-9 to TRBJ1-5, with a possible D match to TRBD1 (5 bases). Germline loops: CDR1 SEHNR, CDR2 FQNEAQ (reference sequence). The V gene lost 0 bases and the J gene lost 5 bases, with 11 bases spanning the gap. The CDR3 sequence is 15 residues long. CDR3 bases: TGTGCCAGCAGCTTAGCGCCAGGGTTCGATCAGCCCCAGCATTTT. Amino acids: CASSLAPGFDQPQHF.